One and the same sample provided the 19 T cell receptor beta chains below, sequenced in a study. MiXCR, run by TCRdb on the 5' RACE reads, gives a single entry per CDR3 protein. Counted here are around 50,000 distinct CDR3 sequences, approximately 17% occurring once; the ten biggest clones make up around 2%. The sequenced material came from naive CD4+ T cells sorted from blood. Subset given: naive CD4+ T cells, CD4+CD45RA+CD25-. Receptors were obtained from a female donor with breast cancer.

This clonotype was counted only a few times. V is TRBV5-1 and J is TRBJ1-2; D call uncertain. The CDR3 spans 13 residues. From germline, CDR1 is SGHRS and CDR2 YFSETQ. V lost 0 bases, J lost 3 bases, and 6 bases lay in between. The CDR3 region has the DNA TGCGCCAGCAGCTTGGAGGTCGACTATGGCTACACCTTC. It encodes CASSLEVDYGYTF.

This clonotype was counted only a few times. The J gene is TRBJ1-4, the V gene TRBV25-1, with a weak D call TRBD1 (5 bases). Germline V gene sequence: CDR1 MGHDK, CDR2 SYGVNS. V lost 3 bases and J 7 bases, leaving 21 bases between the germline ends. This CDR3 spans 17 amino acids. The CDR3 bases are TGTGCCAGCAGTGAGGGGCTTGGATCAAGGGAGGTTGAAAAACTGTTTTTT. The encoded protein is CASSEGLGSREVEKLFF. The full variable domain, completed using reference TRBV25-1 and TRBJ1-4, is EADIYQTPRYLVIGTGKKITLECSQTMGHDKMYWYQQDPGMELHLIHYSYGVNSTEKGDLSSESTVSRIRTEHFPLTLESARPSHTSQYLCASSEGLGSREVEKLFFGSGTQLSVL.

V gene TRBV5-4 combines with J gene TRBJ2-3; D perhaps matches TRBD2 (6 bases). Trimming pared 4 bases from V and 0 bases from J, leaving 12 bases between. This CDR3 is 15 amino acids long. Germline V gene data show CDR1 as SGHNT and CDR2 as YYREEE (reference sequence). The CDR3 sequence: CASSDRSGSTDTQYF. As DNA, the CDR3 is TGTGCCAGCAGCGACCGAAGCGGGAGCACAGATACGCAGTATTTT.

This clonotype was detected ten times or more. The chain combines TRBV6-5 with TRBJ2-7; D is uncertain. V was cut by 7 bases and J by 0 bases, with 13 bases left in between. CDR1 and CDR2 (germline): MNHEY, SVGAGI. The CDR3 length is 14 residues. The CDR3 sequence is CASTPTRSSYEQYF. CDR3 coding DNA: TGTGCCAGCACTCCTACAAGGAGCTCCTACGAGCAGTACTTC.

Remarks on this clonotype: A much larger clone lies a single base off, so this may be a read error. The conserved phenylalanine or tryptophan normally closing the CDR3 is absent here, so this likely arose from a read error. This rearrangement joins TRBV5-6 to TRBJ2-2, with 11 bases lining up with TRBD1. The V and J ends lost 2 bases and 5 bases, in that order; junction bases with no gene match: 2. There are 15 residues in the CDR3. Germline V gene sequence: CDR1 SGHDT, CDR2 YYEEEE. CDR3 protein: CASSFWDRGTGELFL. Written as DNA, the CDR3 is TGTGCCAGCAGCTTTTGGGACAGGGGGACCGGGGAGCTGTTTCTT.

This clonotype came up many times. The V and J genes are TRBV20-1 and TRBJ1-3, with unresolved D. The V and J ends lost 6 bases and 7 bases respectively, with 34 bases between them. CDR1 and CDR2 from the germline V gene are DFQATT and SNEGSKA (reference sequence). This CDR3 is 19 amino acids long. CDR3 nucleotides: TGCAGTGCCCGCCCCGGTGCACAAACCAAGTCAACGGGCAGGAACACCATATATTTT. This translates into CSARPGAQTKSTGRNTIYF.

Regarding this clonotype: Relative to the germline gene, one junction end is altered; a read error may explain this. The V gene is TRBV6-2 or TRBV6-3, the J gene TRBJ2-1; D not certain. The CDR3 extends over 10 amino acids. Germline-derived CDR1 and CDR2 are MNHEY and SVGEGT. As DNA, the CDR3 is TGTGCCACGTACTCGGTCCAGCAGTGCTTC. Translated: CATYSVQQCF.

This clonotype was picked up a small number of times. The V call is TRBV24-1, the J call TRBJ2-1; 8 nucleotides align to TRBD2. Germline loops: CDR1 KGHDR, CDR2 SFDVKD. This CDR3 spans 16 amino acids. Trimming removed 5 bases from V and 6 bases from J; junction bases left unmatched: 11. CDR3 nucleotide sequence: TGTGCCACCAGTGCTCCAGCGGGAGAATCAGGCAATGAGCAGTTCTTC. It codes for CATSAPAGESGNEQFF.

This clonotype was observed at least ten times. This rearrangement joins TRBV2 to TRBJ1-2, with unresolved D. Germline CDR1 is SNHLY and CDR2 is FYNNEI. V shed 0 bases and J shed 8 bases, with 13 bases lying between them. The CDR3 consists of 14 residues. In DNA form, the CDR3 reads TGTGCCAGCAGTGAAGCGGGGTCATACGGAGGCTACACCTTC. Protein product: CASSEAGSYGGYTF.

This clonotype has only a few counts. The V call is TRBV20-1, the J call TRBJ2-7, with 9 bases fitting TRBD2. The germline gives CDR1 DFQATT, CDR2 SNEGSKA (reference sequence). This CDR3 is 15 amino acids long. The ends lost 7 bases at V and 4 bases at J; junction bases unmatched: 14. The CDR3 DNA reads TGCAGTGTCCTGGGCGAGCTAGCGGGATCATACGAGCAGTACTTC. Its protein product is CSVLGELAGSYEQYF.

The sample holds a few counts of this clonotype. J is TRBJ2-1 and V is TRBV7-9; a weak D match, TRBD1 (5 bases). Germline V gene sequence: CDR1 SEHNR, CDR2 FQNEAQ (reference sequence). The CDR3 extends over 18 amino acids. V lost 2 bases to trimming and J lost 4 bases, with 21 bases between them. In DNA, the CDR3 is TGTGCCAGCAGCTTAAGTTTAAATCGACAGCACTTTTACAATGAGCAGTTCTTC. This translates into CASSLSLNRQHFYNEQFF.

This clonotype appeared once. The chain recombines TRBV6-1 with TRBJ2-1, with TRBD2 as a possible D gene (6 bases). Trimming removed 6 bases at V and 6 bases at J, with 18 bases between. CDR3 size: 15 residues. Germline CDR1 reads MNHNS; CDR2 reads SASEGT. The CDR3 protein is CASSYTSLPSNEQFF. For the CDR3, the DNA is TGTGCCAGCAGCTATACTAGCCTGCCAAGCAATGAGCAGTTCTTC.

This clonotype was seen a few times. The chain combines TRBV28 with TRBJ1-5; TRBD1 matches 7 bases. This CDR3 contains 13 residues. Unmatched junction bases numbered 1, after V lost 8 bases and J lost 0 bases. Germline V CDR1 and CDR2: MDHEN, SYDVKM. The DNA of the CDR3 is TGTGCCAGCGGGACAGATAGCAATCAGCCCCAGCATTTT. Translated, it gives CASGTDSNQPQHF.

This clonotype has more than one count but fewer than ten. The chain links TRBV4-3 to TRBJ1-1; D ambiguous. V was trimmed by 0 bases and J by 1 base, leaving 15 bases between them. The CDR3 loop spans 17 amino acids. CDR1 and CDR2 (germline): LGHNA, YSLEER. The CDR3 here is CASSQDWGGLGNTEAFF. The DNA for the CDR3 is TGCGCCAGCAGCCAAGATTGGGGAGGCCTTGGGAACACTGAAGCTTTCTTT.

This clonotype turned up a few times. The J gene is TRBJ2-3, the V gene TRBV5-1; D may be TRBD2 (5 bases). Germline lookup yields CDR1 SGHRS and CDR2 YFSETQ. Trimming pared 4 bases from V and 0 bases from J, leaving 12 bases between. There are 15 residues in the CDR3. CDR3 DNA sequence: TGCGCCAGCAGCCCCGGATGGACTAGCACAGATACGCAGTATTTT. Its translation is CASSPGWTSTDTQYF. The whole variable domain, remainder taken from reference TRBV5-1 and TRBJ2-3, is KAGVTQTPRYLIKTRGQQVTLSCSPISGHRSVSWYQQTPGQGLQFLFEYFSETQRNKGNFPGRFSGRQFSNSRSEMNVSTLELGDSALYLCASSPGWTSTDTQYFGPGTRLTVL.

J is TRBJ2-3 and V is TRBV6-2 or TRBV6-3; D uncertain. The CDR3 is 16 amino acids. V was shortened by 4 bases and J by 3 bases, with 17 bases between the two germline ends. The V gene's germline CDR1 is MNHEY and CDR2 SVGEGT. The CDR3 loop is CASSSIRVSYTDTQYF. In nucleotides, the CDR3 is TGTGCCAGCAGTTCAATCCGGGTCTCATATACAGATACGCAGTATTTT.

This clonotype was seen a handful of times. The chain carries TRBV7-2 and TRBJ2-1; D not resolved. Germline values: CDR1 SGHTA, CDR2 FQGNSA. V was shortened by 6 bases and J by 6 bases, with 9 bases between the two germline ends. This CDR3 is built from 12 residues. Here the CDR3 reads CASSQSRNEQFF. CDR3 DNA: TGTGCCAGCAGTCAAAGTCGCAATGAGCAGTTCTTC.

The chain combines TRBV7-9 with TRBJ2-3; a weak D match, TRBD1 (5 bases). Looked up from germline, CDR1 is SEHNR and CDR2 is FQNEAQ (reference sequence). The CDR3 runs to 14 residues. V was trimmed by 5 bases and J by 3 bases, leaving 12 bases between them. CDR3 sequence: CASSPRGLTDTQYF. CDR3 bases: TGTGCCAGCAGCCCTAGGGGCCTTACAGATACGCAGTATTTT.

The V call is TRBV5-1, the J call TRBJ2-4, with D unresolved. The CDR3 sequence is 15 residues long. CDR1 and CDR2 (germline): SGHRS, YFSETQ. Between the trimmed V and J ends, which lost 0 bases and 0 bases, there was a span of 7 bases. The DNA of the CDR3 is TGCGCCAGCAGCTTGGCCGATGTAGCCAAAAACATTCAGTACTTC. Translating gives CASSLADVAKNIQYF.